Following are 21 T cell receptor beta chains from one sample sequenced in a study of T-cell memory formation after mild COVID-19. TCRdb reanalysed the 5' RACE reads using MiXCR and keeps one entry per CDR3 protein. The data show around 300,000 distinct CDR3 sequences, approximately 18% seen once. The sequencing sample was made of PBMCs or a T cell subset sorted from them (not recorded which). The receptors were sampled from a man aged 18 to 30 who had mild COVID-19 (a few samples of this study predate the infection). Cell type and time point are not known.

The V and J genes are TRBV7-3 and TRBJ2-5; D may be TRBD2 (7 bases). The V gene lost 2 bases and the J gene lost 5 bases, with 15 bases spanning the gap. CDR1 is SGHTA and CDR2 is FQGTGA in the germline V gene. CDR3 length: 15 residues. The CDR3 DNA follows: TGTGCCAGCAGCTTAGGGGGGGCCTATGGGGAGACCCAGTACTTC. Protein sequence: CASSLGGAYGETQYF.

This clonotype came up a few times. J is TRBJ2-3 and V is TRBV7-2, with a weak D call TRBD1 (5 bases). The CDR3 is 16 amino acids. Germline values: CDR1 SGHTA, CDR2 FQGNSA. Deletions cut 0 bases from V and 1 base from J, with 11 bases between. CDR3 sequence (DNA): TGTGCCAGCAGCTTAGCCCCAGGGTCCGGCACAGATACGCAGTATTTT. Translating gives CASSLAPGSGTDTQYF.

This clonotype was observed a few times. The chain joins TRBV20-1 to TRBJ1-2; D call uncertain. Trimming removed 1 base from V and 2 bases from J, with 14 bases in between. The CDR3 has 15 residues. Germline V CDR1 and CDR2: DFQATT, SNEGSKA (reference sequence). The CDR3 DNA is TGCAGTGCTAGAGTGTCTATAGGAGTAAACTATGGCTACACCTTC. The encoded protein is CSARVSIGVNYGYTF.

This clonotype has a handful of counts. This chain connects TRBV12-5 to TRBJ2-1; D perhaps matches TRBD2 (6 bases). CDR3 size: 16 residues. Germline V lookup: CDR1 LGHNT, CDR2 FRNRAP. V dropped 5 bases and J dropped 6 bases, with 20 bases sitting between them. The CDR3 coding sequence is TGTGCTAGTGGTCAGTTTCTCGGGGCGGAGGGCAATGAGCAGTTCTTC. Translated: CASGQFLGAEGNEQFF.

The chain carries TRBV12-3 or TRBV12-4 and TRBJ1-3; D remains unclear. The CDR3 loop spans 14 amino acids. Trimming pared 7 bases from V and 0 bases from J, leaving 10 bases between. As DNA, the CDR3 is TGTGCCAGCACGAACCGGGCCTCTGGAAACACCATATATTTT. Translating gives CASTNRASGNTIYF.

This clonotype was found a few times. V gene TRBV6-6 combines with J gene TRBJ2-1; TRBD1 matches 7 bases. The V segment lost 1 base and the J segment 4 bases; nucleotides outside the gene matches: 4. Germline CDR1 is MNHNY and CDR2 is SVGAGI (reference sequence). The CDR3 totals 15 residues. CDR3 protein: CASSYWNRGYNEQFF. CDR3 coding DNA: TGTGCCAGCAGTTACTGGAACAGGGGTTACAATGAGCAGTTCTTC.

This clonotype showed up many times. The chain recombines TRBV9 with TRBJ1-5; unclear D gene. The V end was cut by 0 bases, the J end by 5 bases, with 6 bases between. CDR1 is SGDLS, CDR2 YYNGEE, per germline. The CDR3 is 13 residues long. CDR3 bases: TGTGCCAGCAGCGTAGGGGTGGATCAGCCCCAGCATTTT. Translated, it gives CASSVGVDQPQHF. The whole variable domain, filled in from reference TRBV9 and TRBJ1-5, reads DSGVTQTPKHLITATGQRVTLRCSPRSGDLSVYWYQQSLDQGLQFLIQYYNGEERAKGNILERFSAQQFPDLHSELNLSSLELGDSALYFCASSVGVDQPQHFGDGTRLSIL.

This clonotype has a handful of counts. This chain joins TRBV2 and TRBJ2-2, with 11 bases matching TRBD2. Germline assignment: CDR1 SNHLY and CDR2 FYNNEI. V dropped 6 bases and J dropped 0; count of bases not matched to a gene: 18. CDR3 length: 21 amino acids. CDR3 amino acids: CASRFPIPSSSGGSNTGELFF. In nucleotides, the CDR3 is TGTGCCAGCAGATTCCCCATCCCCTCCTCTAGCGGGGGGTCGAACACCGGGGAGCTGTTTTTT.

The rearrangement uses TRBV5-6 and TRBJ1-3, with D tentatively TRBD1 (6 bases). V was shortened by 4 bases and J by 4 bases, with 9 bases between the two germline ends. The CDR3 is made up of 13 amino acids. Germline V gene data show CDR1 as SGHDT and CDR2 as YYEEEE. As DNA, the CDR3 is TGTGCCAGCAGCCGTGACAGGGGAAACACCATATATTTT. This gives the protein CASSRDRGNTIYF.

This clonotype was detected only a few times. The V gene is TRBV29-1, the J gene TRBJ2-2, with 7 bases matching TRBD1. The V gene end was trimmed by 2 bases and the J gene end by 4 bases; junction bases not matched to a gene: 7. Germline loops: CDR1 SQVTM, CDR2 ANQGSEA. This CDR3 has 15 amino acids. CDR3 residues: CSVEIVRGRTGELFF. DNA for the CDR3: TGCAGCGTTGAAATCGTGAGGGGGCGCACCGGGGAGCTGTTTTTT.

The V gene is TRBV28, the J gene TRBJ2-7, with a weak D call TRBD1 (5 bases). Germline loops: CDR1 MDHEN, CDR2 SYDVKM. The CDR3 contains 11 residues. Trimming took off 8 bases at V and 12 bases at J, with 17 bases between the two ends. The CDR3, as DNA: TGTGCCAGCCGGTTCAAGGGGATGGCGTACGTC. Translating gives CASRFKGMAYV.

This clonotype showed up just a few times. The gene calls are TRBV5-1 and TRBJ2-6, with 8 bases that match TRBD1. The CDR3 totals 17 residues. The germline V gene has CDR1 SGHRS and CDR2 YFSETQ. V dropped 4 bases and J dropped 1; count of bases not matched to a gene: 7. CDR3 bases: TGCGCCAGCAGCCTCGGGACAGGCCGATCTGGGGCCAACGTCCTGACTTTC. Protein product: CASSLGTGRSGANVLTF. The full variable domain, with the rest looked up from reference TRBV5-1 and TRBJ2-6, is KAGVTQTPRYLIKTRGQQVTLSCSPISGHRSVSWYQQTPGQGLQFLFEYFSETQRNKGNFPGRFSGRQFSNSRSEMNVSTLELGDSALYLCASSLGTGRSGANVLTFGAGSRLTVL.

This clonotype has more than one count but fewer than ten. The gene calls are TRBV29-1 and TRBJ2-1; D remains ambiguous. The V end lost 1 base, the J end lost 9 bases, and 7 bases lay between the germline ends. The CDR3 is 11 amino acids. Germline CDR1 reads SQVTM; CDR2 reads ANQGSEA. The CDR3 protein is CSVEASVEQFF. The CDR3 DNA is TGCAGCGTTGAAGCATCGGTTGAGCAGTTCTTC.

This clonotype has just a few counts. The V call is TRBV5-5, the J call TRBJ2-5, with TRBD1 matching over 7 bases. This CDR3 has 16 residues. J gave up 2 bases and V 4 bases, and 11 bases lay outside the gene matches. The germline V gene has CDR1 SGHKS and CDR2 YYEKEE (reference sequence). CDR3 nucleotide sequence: TGTGCCAGCAGCCCCGGGGACAGCTTGGAACAAGAGACCCAGTACTTC. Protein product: CASSPGDSLEQETQYF.

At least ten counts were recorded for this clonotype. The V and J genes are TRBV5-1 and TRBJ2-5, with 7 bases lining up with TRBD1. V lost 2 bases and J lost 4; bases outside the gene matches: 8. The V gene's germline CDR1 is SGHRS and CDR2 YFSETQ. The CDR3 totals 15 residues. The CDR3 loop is CASSFSTGARETQYF. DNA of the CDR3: TGCGCCAGCAGCTTTTCAACAGGGGCTAGAGAGACCCAGTACTTC.

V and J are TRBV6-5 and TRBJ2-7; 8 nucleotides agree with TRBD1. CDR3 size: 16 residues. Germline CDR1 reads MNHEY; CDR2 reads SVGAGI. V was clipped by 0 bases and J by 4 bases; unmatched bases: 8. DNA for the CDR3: TGTGCCAGCAGTTACTCGTTGAGACAGGGGAAGTACGAGCAGTACTTC. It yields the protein CASSYSLRQGKYEQYF.

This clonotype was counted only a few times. Here the CDR3 reads CASSLNQGSGTGELFF. DNA of the CDR3: TGTGCCAGCAGCTTGAACCAGGGGTCGGGCACCGGGGAGCTGTTTTTT. The chain uses TRBV7-2 and TRBJ2-2, with D perhaps matching TRBD1 (6 bases). The CDR3 length is 16 residues. Between the trimmed V and J ends, which lost 3 bases and 4 bases, there was a span of 15 bases. Germline loops: CDR1 SGHTA, CDR2 FQGNSA.

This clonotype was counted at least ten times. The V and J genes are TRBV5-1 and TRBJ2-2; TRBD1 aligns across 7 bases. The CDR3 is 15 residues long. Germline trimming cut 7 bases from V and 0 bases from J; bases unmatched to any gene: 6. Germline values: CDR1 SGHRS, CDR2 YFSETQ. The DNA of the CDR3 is TGCGCCAGCGTCGCCGGGACAGCGAACACCGGGGAGCTGTTTTTT. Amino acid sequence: CASVAGTANTGELFF.

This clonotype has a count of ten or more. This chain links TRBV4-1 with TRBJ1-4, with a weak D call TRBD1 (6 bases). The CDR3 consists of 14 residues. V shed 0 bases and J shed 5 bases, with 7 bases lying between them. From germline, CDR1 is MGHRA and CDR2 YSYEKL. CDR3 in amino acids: CASSQEGQNEKLFF. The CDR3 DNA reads TGCGCCAGCAGCCAAGAAGGACAGAATGAAAAACTGTTTTTT.

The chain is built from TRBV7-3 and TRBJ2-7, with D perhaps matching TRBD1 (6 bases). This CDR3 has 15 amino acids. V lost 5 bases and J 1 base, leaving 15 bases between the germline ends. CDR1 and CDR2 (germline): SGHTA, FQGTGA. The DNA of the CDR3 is TGTGCCAGCAGCCCTACAGGGAGTAGGTCCTACGAGCAGTACTTC. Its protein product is CASSPTGSRSYEQYF.

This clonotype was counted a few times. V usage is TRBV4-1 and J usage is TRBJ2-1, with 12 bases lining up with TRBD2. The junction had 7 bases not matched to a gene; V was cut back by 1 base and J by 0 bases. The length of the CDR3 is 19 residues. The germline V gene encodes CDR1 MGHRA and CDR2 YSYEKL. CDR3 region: CASSQVRLAGASSYNEQFF. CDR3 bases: TGCGCCAGCAGCCAAGTCCGACTAGCGGGGGCGAGCTCCTACAATGAGCAGTTCTTC.